This TCR beta chain stems from a study of T-cell reconstitution after alpha-beta-depleted transplantation in children. Preparation of the TCRbeta library was carried out with unique molecular identifiers. TCRdb fed the PCR reads into MiXCR, producing one record per CDR3 protein. The sample lists roughly 200,000 distinct CDR3 sequences, about 15% occurring once. Germline lookup yields CDR1 SQVTM and CDR2 ANQGSEA. This CDR3 contains 14 residues. The ends were cut back, 7 bases at V and 2 bases at J, with 16 bases in the middle. The table lists this clonotype with many counts. The sequence was collected from a human donor who donated a stem cell graft to a child with acute lymphoblastic leukemia. V and J are TRBV29-1 and TRBJ2-3, with D possibly being TRBD1 or TRBD2 (5 bases each). The material was PBMCs from the stem cell graft donor, obtained from the stem cell graft. The CDR3 DNA is TGCAGCGCCATTGGTCCGGGGCTCACAGATACGCAGTATTTT. It codes for CSAIGPGLTDTQYF.